The 28 T cell receptor beta chains below come from one sample, sequenced in a study of blood T cell repertoires in COVID-19. Measured with immunoSEQ multiplex PCR; TCRdb has only the in-frame clones, and not every one. This sample yields about 69,000 clones, of which 89% are seen a single time; 4.5% to 5% belongs to the top ten. The sample was peripheral blood. These TCRs come from a woman aged 45-59 years with active COVID-19.

The J gene is TRBJ1-2, the V gene TRBV14; 7 bases map to TRBD1. The V segment lost 5 bases and the J segment 7 bases; nucleotides outside the gene matches: 13. The CDR3 length is 15 residues. The germline V gene has CDR1 SGHDN and CDR2 FVKESK. DNA of the CDR3: TGTGCCAGCAGCACCCAACGCGCAGGGGGTACTGGCTACACCTTC. It yields the protein CASSTQRAGGTGYTF.

For this clone: A read error may produce the germline difference seen at one junction end. CDR3 bases: TGTGCTAGTGGTTTGGGGCCACCCGCCCTGTCCTTC. It specifies CASGLGPPALSF. The chain uses TRBV12-5 and TRBJ1-2, with D unclear. This CDR3 is 12 amino acids long. CDR1 is LGHNT, CDR2 FRNRAP, per germline.

The chain combines TRBV6-6 with TRBJ2-1; D unresolved. V was shortened by 6 bases and J by 9 bases, with 15 bases between the two germline ends. This CDR3 is 13 amino acids long. Germline V CDR1 and CDR2: MNHNY, SVGAGI (reference sequence). The CDR3 spells CASSTTVRSEQFF. DNA for the CDR3: TGTGCCAGCAGCACCACCGTAAGGAGTGAGCAGTTCTTC.

The chain couples TRBV6-5 to TRBJ2-5; TRBD1 aligns across 12 bases. Germline CDR1 is MNHEY and CDR2 is SVGAGI. The CDR3 contains 15 residues. The junction had 6 bases not matched to a gene; V was cut back by 5 bases and J by 5 bases. The CDR3 nucleotides are TGTGCCAGCAGTACTGGGACAGGGGGCGGTGAGACCCAGTACTTC. It translates to CASSTGTGGGETQYF.

The chain employs TRBV9 and TRBJ2-7, with TRBD2 matching 9 bases. The ends lost 0 bases at V and 3 bases at J; junction bases unmatched: 4. The CDR3 runs to 15 residues. Germline V gives CDR1 SGDLS, CDR2 YYNGEE. CDR3: CASSVEVSGSYEQYF. DNA for the CDR3: TGTGCCAGCAGCGTAGAGGTTAGCGGGAGCTACGAGCAGTACTTC. The full variable domain, rest sourced from reference TRBV9 and TRBJ2-7, is DSGVTQTPKHLITATGQRVTLRCSPRSGDLSVYWYQQSLDQGLQFLIQYYNGEERAKGNILERFSAQQFPDLHSELNLSSLELGDSALYFCASSVEVSGSYEQYFGPGTRLTVT.

This chain links TRBV6-5 with TRBJ1-2, with D perhaps TRBD1 (6 bases). CDR3 length: 13 residues. Germline CDR1 MNHEY, CDR2 SVGAGI. The V and J ends lost 5 bases and 2 bases respectively, with 9 bases between them. The CDR3 DNA reads TGTGCCAGCAGTCCGAGGGGGAACTATGGCTACACCTTC. This gives the protein CASSPRGNYGYTF.

V is TRBV18 and J is TRBJ2-7, with D possibly TRBD2 on 5 matching bases. Trimming took 3 bases from V and 2 from J, leaving 8 bases between them. Germline lookup yields CDR1 KGHSH and CDR2 LQKENI. The CDR3 is 13 amino acids. The CDR3 sequence: CASSPAGTYEQYF. The CDR3 DNA follows: TGTGCCAGCTCACCGGCGGGCACCTACGAGCAGTACTTC.

The table lists this clone with a count of one. The rearrangement joins TRBV18 to TRBJ2-5, with TRBD2 matching 8 bases. Trimming removed 2 bases from V and 1 base from J; junction bases left unmatched: 3. Germline values: CDR1 KGHSH, CDR2 LQKENI. The CDR3 has 15 amino acids. The CDR3 DNA reads as TGTGCCAGCTCACCATTACTAGCGGTCCAAGAGACCCAGTACTTC. Protein: CASSPLLAVQETQYF.

The chain carries TRBV15 and TRBJ2-7; possible D gene TRBD2, 7 bases. V was clipped by 0 bases and J by 8 bases, with 14 bases between them. The CDR3 spans 14 residues. CDR1 and CDR2 from the germline V gene are LNHNV and YYDKDF (reference sequence). In nucleotides, the CDR3 is TGTGCCACCAGCAGAGATAGGGGGGGTCGGCAGCAGTACTTC. It translates to CATSRDRGGRQQYF. The full variable domain, in which reference TRBV15 and TRBJ2-7 provide the parts outside the CDR3, is DAMVIQNPRYQVTQFGKPVTLSCSQTLNHNVMYWYQQKSSQAPKLLFHYYDKDFNNEADTPDNFQSRRPNTSFCFLDIRSPGLGDTAMYLCATSRDRGGRQQYFGPGTRLTVT.

This chain uses TRBV9 with TRBJ1-2; possibly TRBD1 for D (6 bases). The germline V and J ends were trimmed by 0 bases and 4 bases, with 10 bases remaining between them. CDR3 length: 14 residues. Germline CDR1 reads SGDLS; CDR2 reads YYNGEE. CDR3: CASSVGGPRYGYTF. For the CDR3, the DNA is TGTGCCAGCAGCGTAGGGGGGCCCCGCTATGGCTACACCTTC.

V usage is TRBV7-9 and J usage is TRBJ2-3, with TRBD2 matching over 8 bases. This CDR3 is built from 15 residues. The V gene end was trimmed by 5 bases and the J gene end by 5 bases; junction bases not matched to a gene: 9. In germline, CDR1 is SEHNR, CDR2 FQNEAQ (reference sequence). CDR3 in amino acids: CASSSSGTRRDTQYF. CDR3 DNA sequence: TGTGCCAGCAGCAGTTCCGGGACTAGACGAGATACGCAGTATTTT.

The chain carries TRBV7-9 and TRBJ2-3; TRBD1 matches at 10 bases. Germline loops: CDR1 SEHNR, CDR2 FQNEAQ (reference sequence). The CDR3 runs to 16 residues. The junction had 9 bases not matched to a gene; V was cut back by 5 bases and J by 4 bases. CDR3 bases: TGTGCCAGCAGCCAAGACAGGGGGCGAGTCCCAGATACGCAGTATTTT. Protein: CASSQDRGRVPDTQYF.

The genes are TRBV15 and TRBJ1-1, with D perhaps matching TRBD1 (5 bases). V gave up 0 bases and J gave up 1 base, with 15 bases separating them. The CDR3 has 17 residues. From germline, CDR1 is LNHNV and CDR2 YYDKDF (reference sequence). The CDR3 nucleotides are TGTGCCACCAGCAGAGATAAGGGGATCGGGTGGAACACTGAAGCTTTCTTT. As protein: CATSRDKGIGWNTEAFF.

This chain uses TRBV10-2 with TRBJ2-3; 10 bases line up with TRBD2. V shed 4 bases and J 2 bases; nucleotides not matched to a gene: 6. The CDR3 is 16 amino acids. Germline lookup yields CDR1 WSHSY and CDR2 SAAADI. DNA for the CDR3: TGCGCCAGCAGTGGCCCCGGACTAGCGGACACAGATACGCAGTATTTT. This codes for CASSGPGLADTDTQYF.

The chain carries TRBV27 and TRBJ2-7; 11 nucleotides match TRBD2. Germline trimming cut 6 bases from V and 3 bases from J; bases unmatched to any gene: 7. The CDR3 is 15 amino acids. Looked up from germline, CDR1 is MNHEY and CDR2 is SMNVEV (reference sequence). For the CDR3, the DNA is TGTGCCAGCAGCCGGGCGGGACTAGCGGACTACGAGCAGTACTTC. Translating gives CASSRAGLADYEQYF.

V gene TRBV27 combines with J gene TRBJ2-4, with TRBD1 as a possible D gene (5 bases). The V end was cut by 4 bases, the J end by 16 bases, with 20 bases between. Germline V gene lookup returns CDR1 MNHEY and CDR2 SMNVEV (reference sequence). The CDR3 has 13 amino acids. In DNA form, the CDR3 reads TGTGCCAGCAGTTCCACCCCCGGACAAGGTCCTTACTTC. Translation gives CASSSTPGQGPYF.

This chain connects TRBV21-1 to TRBJ1-2; the table's D call, TRBD1, has no DNA check behind it. TRBV21-1 is a listed pseudogene. This CDR3 spans 15 amino acids. CDR3 loop: CASSSPTGTLYGYTF. CDR3 DNA: TGTGCCAGCAGCTCACCCACAGGGACGCTCTATGGCTACACCTTC.

The rearrangement uses TRBV7-3 and TRBJ1-1; 10 bases map to TRBD1. The CDR3 runs to 16 residues. Germline CDR1 is SGHTA and CDR2 is FQGTGA. With 6 bases clipped from V and 2 bases from J, the junction kept 9 bases outside the gene matches. The CDR3 nucleotides are TGTGCCAGCAGTTCAAGACAGGGGGCTACAAACACTGAAGCTTTCTTT. Translation gives CASSSRQGATNTEAFF.

This rearrangement joins TRBV18 to TRBJ1-5; a possible D gene is TRBD1 (6 bases). CDR1 and CDR2 from the germline V gene are KGHSH and LQKENI. This CDR3 has 13 residues. Trimming stripped 6 bases from V and 7 bases from J, with 13 bases between. The DNA of the CDR3 is TGTGCCAGCTCGCCAAAACAGGGACAGCCCCAGCATTTT. Protein sequence: CASSPKQGQPQHF. The whole variable domain, filled in from reference TRBV18 and TRBJ1-5, reads NAGVMQNPRHLVRRRGQEARLRCSPMKGHSHVYWYRQLPEEGLKFMVYLQKENIIDESGMPKERFSAEFPKEGPSILRIQQVVRGDSAAYFCASSPKQGQPQHFGDGTRLSIL.

The gene calls are TRBV7-2 and TRBJ1-5; no clear D. This CDR3 contains 13 residues. Germline CDR1 and CDR2: SGHTA and FQGNSA. V shed 3 bases and J shed 2 bases, with 5 bases lying between them. The CDR3, as DNA: TGTGCCAGCAGCTTGCGGGGCAATCAGCCCCAGCATTTT. Amino acid sequence: CASSLRGNQPQHF.

J is TRBJ1-4 and V is TRBV4-1, with D possibly TRBD1 on 5 matching bases. Between the trimmed V and J ends, which lost 4 bases and 0 bases, there was a span of 9 bases. Germline CDR1 MGHRA, CDR2 YSYEKL. This CDR3 has 15 residues. The CDR3 DNA sequence: TGCGCCAGCAGCCGCCCGGGGGCAACTAATGAAAAACTGTTTTTT. It codes for CASSRPGATNEKLFF.

The chain combines TRBV7-9 with TRBJ1-5; D not resolved. Germline lookup yields CDR1 SEHNR and CDR2 FQNEAQ (reference sequence). V shed 5 bases and J shed 2 bases, with 16 bases lying between them. The CDR3 is made up of 16 amino acids. This CDR3 reads CASSPTDTGGNQPQHF. CDR3 nucleotides: TGTGCCAGCAGCCCGACTGACACCGGGGGCAATCAGCCCCAGCATTTT.

The gene calls are TRBV7-9 and TRBJ2-1, with 11 bases that match TRBD2. Germline loops: CDR1 SEHNR, CDR2 FQNEAQ (reference sequence). There are 15 residues in the CDR3. V trimming: 6 bases; J trimming: 6 bases; junction bases outside the gene matches: 7. The CDR3, as DNA: TGTGCCAGCAGACACCTAGCGGGGGGCGGCAATGAGCAGTTCTTC. This encodes CASRHLAGGGNEQFF.

V and J are TRBV4-1 and TRBJ1-2; 9 nucleotides agree with TRBD1. CDR1 is MGHRA, CDR2 YSYEKL, per germline. V lost 3 bases, J lost 4 bases, and 27 bases stayed unmatched. This CDR3 is built from 22 residues. CDR3 residues: CASSQTPGVEGQGSSTLYGYTF. CDR3 nucleotide sequence: TGCGCCAGCAGCCAGACCCCAGGGGTTGAGGGACAGGGTTCTTCTACCCTCTATGGCTACACCTTC.

The chain combines TRBV6-6 with TRBJ2-5; a possible D gene is TRBD1 (7 bases). Germline lookup yields CDR1 MNHNY and CDR2 SVGAGI (reference sequence). Trimming removed 0 bases from V and 5 bases from J, with 16 bases in between. The CDR3 loop spans 16 amino acids. The CDR3 spells CASSYSMEGALETQYF. Here the CDR3 DNA reads TGTGCCAGCAGTTACTCGATGGAGGGGGCGCTTGAGACCCAGTACTTC.

In its sample, this clone was seen once. This chain links TRBV27 with TRBJ1-5; D perhaps matches TRBD1 (5 bases). Germline V gives CDR1 MNHEY, CDR2 SMNVEV (reference sequence). V lost 3 bases, J lost 3 bases, and 12 bases lay in between. The CDR3 loop spans 15 amino acids. CDR3 coding DNA: TGTGCCAGCAGTTTTGGGACTGGGACCAATCAGCCCCAGCATTTT. This codes for CASSFGTGTNQPQHF.

This clone was recorded only once. The gene calls are TRBV5-1 and TRBJ1-4; 8 bases align to TRBD1. The length of the CDR3 is 15 residues. The V and J ends lost 0 bases and 8 bases, in that order; junction bases with no gene match: 6. CDR1 SGHRS and CDR2 YFSETQ come from the germline V gene. The CDR3 is CASSLAGTGREKLFF. The CDR3 region has the DNA TGCGCCAGCAGCTTGGCCGGGACAGGCAGGGAAAAACTGTTTTTT. Combining the CDR3 with reference TRBV5-1 and TRBJ1-4 gives the whole variable domain KAGVTQTPRYLIKTRGQQVTLSCSPISGHRSVSWYQQTPGQGLQFLFEYFSETQRNKGNFPGRFSGRQFSNSRSEMNVSTLELGDSALYLCASSLAGTGREKLFFGSGTQLSVL.

The V gene is TRBV24-1, the J gene TRBJ2-5; 9 nucleotides match TRBD1. The CDR3 is made up of 14 amino acids. The V gene's germline CDR1 is KGHDR and CDR2 SFDVKD. Trimming cost V 4 bases and J 5 bases; bases outside gene matches: 4. The CDR3 bases are TGTGCCACCAGTGAATGGGACAGGGATGAGACCCAGTACTTC. This encodes CATSEWDRDETQYF.